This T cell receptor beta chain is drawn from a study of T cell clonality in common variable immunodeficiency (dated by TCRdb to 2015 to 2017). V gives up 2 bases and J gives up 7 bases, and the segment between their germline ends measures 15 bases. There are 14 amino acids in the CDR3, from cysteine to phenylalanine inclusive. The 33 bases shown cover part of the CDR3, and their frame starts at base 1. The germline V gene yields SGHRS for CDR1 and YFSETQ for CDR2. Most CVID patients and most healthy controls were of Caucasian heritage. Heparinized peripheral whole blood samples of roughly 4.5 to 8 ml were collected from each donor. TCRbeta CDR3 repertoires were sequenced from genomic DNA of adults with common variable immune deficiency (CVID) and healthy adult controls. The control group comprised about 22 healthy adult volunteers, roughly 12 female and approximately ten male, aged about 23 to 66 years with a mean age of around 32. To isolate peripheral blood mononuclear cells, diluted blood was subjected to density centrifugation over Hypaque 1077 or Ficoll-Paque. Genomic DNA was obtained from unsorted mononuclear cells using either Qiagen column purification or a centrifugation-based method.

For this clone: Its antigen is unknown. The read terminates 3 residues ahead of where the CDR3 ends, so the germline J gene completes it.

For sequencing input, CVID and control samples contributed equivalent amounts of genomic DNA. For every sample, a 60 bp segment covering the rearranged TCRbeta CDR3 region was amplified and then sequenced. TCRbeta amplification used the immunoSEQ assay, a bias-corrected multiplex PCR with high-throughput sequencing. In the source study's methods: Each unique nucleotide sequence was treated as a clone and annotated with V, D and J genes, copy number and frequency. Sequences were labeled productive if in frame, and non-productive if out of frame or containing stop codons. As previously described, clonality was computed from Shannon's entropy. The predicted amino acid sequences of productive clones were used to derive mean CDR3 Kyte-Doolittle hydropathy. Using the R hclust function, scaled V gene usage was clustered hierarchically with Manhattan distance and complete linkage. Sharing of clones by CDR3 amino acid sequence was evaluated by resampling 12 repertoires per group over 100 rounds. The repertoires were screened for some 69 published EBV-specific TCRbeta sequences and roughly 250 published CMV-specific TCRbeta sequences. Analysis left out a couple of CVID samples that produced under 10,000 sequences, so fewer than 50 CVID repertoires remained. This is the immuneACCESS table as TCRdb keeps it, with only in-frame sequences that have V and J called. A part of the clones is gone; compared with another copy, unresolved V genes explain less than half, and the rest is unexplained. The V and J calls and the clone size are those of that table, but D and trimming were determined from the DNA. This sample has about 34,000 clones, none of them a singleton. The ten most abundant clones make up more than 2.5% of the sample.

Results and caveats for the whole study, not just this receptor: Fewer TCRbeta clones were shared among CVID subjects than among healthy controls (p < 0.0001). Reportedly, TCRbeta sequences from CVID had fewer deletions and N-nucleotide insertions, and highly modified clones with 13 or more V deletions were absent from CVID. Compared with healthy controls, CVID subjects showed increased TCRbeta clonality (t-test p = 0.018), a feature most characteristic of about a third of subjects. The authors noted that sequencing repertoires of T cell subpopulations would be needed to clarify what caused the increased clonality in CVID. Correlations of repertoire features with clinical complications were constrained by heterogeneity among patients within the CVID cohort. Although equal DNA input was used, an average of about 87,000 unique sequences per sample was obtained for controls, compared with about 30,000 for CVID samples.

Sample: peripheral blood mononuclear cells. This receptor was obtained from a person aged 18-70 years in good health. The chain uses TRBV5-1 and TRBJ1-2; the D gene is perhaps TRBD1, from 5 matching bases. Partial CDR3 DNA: TGCGCCAGCAGCTTAGAATTGCGGGGGTTTGGC. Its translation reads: CASSLELRGFG. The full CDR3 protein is CASSLELRGFGYTF.